One sample yielded the 12 T cell receptor beta chains listed below, sequenced in a study of shared clonotypes between healthy human individuals. The protocol was immunoSEQ multiplex PCR, while the TCRdb copy is restricted to in-frame clones and leaves out a portion. The sample lists over 400,000 clones; about 85% were seen once. The sample consisted of PBMCs. Receptors were obtained from a woman in her thirties or forties in good health. Some clones in this sample may be carry-over from other donors' samples.

V usage is TRBV11-1 and J usage is TRBJ1-1; D is unclear. Germline values: CDR1 SGHAT, CDR2 FQDESV (reference sequence). The CDR3 is 14 amino acids. V lost 5 bases, J lost 3 bases, and 13 bases lay in between. In DNA, the CDR3 is TGTGCCAGCAGCCGGAGGTCGCCAGACACTGAAGCTTTCTTT. Amino acid sequence: CASSRRSPDTEAFF.

The chain combines TRBV19 with TRBJ1-2; 7 bases fit TRBD1. With V trimmed by 2 bases and J by 4 bases, 10 bases remained unmatched. Germline CDR1 and CDR2: LNHDA and SQIVND (reference sequence). The length of the CDR3 is 16 residues. CDR3: CASSIQYRQGTYGYTF. Here the CDR3 DNA reads TGTGCCAGTAGTATACAGTACAGACAGGGTACCTATGGCTACACCTTC.

Points on this clone: This is likely an artifact of a read error, given a far larger clone one base away. V usage is TRBV20-1 and J usage is TRBJ1-2; a weak D match, TRBD1 (5 bases). Per the germline V gene, CDR1 is DFQATT and CDR2 is SNEGSKA (reference sequence). The CDR3 extends over 11 amino acids. The CDR3 DNA reads as TGCGGGACCCAACGGGGGGACGGCTACACCTTC. It specifies CGTQRGDGYTF.

On this clone itself: A far larger clone is a single base away, which makes a read error likely. This specimen includes other DNA sequences encoding the same CDR3. The gene calls are TRBV7-8 and TRBJ2-3; D remains ambiguous. From germline, CDR1 is SGHVS and CDR2 FQNEAQ. V lost 3 bases and J 0 bases, leaving 1 base between the germline ends. The CDR3 consists of 12 residues. In DNA form, the CDR3 reads TGTGCCAGCAGCTTTAGCACAGATACGCAGTATTTT. Protein sequence: CASSFSTDTQYF.

The J gene is TRBJ1-2, the V gene TRBV28; TRBD1 might be the D (6 bases). CDR1 is MDHEN, CDR2 SYDVKM, per germline. Trimming shortened V by 6 bases and J by 2 bases, and 16 bases separated the two germline ends. This CDR3 comprises 15 residues. The CDR3 loop reads CASSRGGGANYGYTF. For the CDR3, the DNA is TGTGCCAGCAGCAGGGGTGGTGGGGCCAACTATGGCTACACCTTC.

The chain employs TRBV7-2 and TRBJ2-7, with 8 positions matching TRBD2. Germline V gene data show CDR1 as SGHTA and CDR2 as FQGNSA. Germline trimming cut 1 base from V and 3 bases from J; bases unmatched to any gene: 14. This CDR3 spans 18 amino acids. The CDR3 spells CASSLDPPGTSNFYEQYF. In DNA, the CDR3 is TGTGCCAGCAGCTTAGACCCCCCCGGGACTAGTAATTTCTACGAGCAGTACTTC.

This clone was counted between two and nine times. J is TRBJ2-3 and V is TRBV2; D possibly corresponds to TRBD1 (6 bases). The germline V gene encodes CDR1 SNHLY and CDR2 FYNNEI. V was cut by 7 bases and J by 4 bases, with 12 bases left in between. CDR3 size: 13 residues. Written as DNA, the CDR3 is TGTGCCAGCAATTCCAGGGGAGCAGATACGCAGTATTTT. Its translation is CASNSRGADTQYF.

The chain uses TRBV2 and TRBJ2-2; TRBD2 might be the D (5 bases). In germline, CDR1 is SNHLY, CDR2 FYNNEI. V dropped 8 bases and J dropped 5 bases, with 15 bases sitting between them. CDR3 length: 14 amino acids. Written as DNA, the CDR3 is TGTGCCAGCTGGAGAGGGCGAGAGACCGGGGAGCTGTTTTTT. Encoded protein: CASWRGRETGELFF.

On this clone: The same CDR3 is also encoded by other DNA sequences in this sample. The chain joins TRBV11-2 to TRBJ2-7; D is unclear. The CDR3 extends over 11 amino acids. The germline CDR1 and CDR2 sequences are SGHAT and FQNNGV. V was trimmed by 4 bases and J by 2 bases, leaving 3 bases between them. The CDR3 here is CASSSTYEQYF. The CDR3, as DNA: TGTGCCAGCAGCTCGACCTACGAGCAGTACTTC.

In DNA, the CDR3 is TGTGCCAGTACCATGGGGTCAGGGGCCATGAACACTGAAGCTTTCTTT. It encodes CASTMGSGAMNTEAFF. The chain uses TRBV19 and TRBJ1-1; tentatively, D is TRBD1 (6 bases). Germline V CDR1 and CDR2: LNHDA, SQIVND (reference sequence). The CDR3 length is 16 residues. The V end lost 7 bases, the J end lost 0 bases, and 18 bases lay between the germline ends.

Notes on this clone: An end of the junction does not agree with germline; a read error may underlie this. This chain uses TRBV7-7 with TRBJ2-7, with D tentatively TRBD1 (5 bases). This CDR3 region has 14 residues. In germline, CDR1 is SSHAT, CDR2 FNYEAQ (reference sequence). The CDR3 loop is CASSFRQNSYEQYF. The CDR3, as DNA: TGTGCTAGCAGCTTTCGACAGAACTCCTACGAGCAGTACTTC.

This clone turned up a few times. The chain combines TRBV6-5 with TRBJ2-1; TRBD2 agrees at 7 bases. The CDR3 covers 15 residues. J lost 0 bases, V lost 5 bases, and 4 bases had no gene match. CDR1 and CDR2 (germline): MNHEY, SVGAGI. CDR3: CASSPKRGSYNEQFF. In nucleotides, the CDR3 is TGTGCCAGCAGTCCCAAGCGGGGCTCCTACAATGAGCAGTTCTTC.